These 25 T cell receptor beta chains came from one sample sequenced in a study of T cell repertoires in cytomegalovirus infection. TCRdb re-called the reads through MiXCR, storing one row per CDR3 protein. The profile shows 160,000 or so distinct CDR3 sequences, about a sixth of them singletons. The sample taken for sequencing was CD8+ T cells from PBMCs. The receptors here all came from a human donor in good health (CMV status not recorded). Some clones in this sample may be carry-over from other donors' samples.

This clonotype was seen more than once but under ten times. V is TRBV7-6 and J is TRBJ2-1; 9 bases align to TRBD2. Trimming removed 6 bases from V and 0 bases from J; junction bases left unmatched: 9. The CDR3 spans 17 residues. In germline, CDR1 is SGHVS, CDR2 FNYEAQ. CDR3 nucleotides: TGTGCCAGCAGGAAAATGGCGGGAGGGAGCTCCTACAATGAGCAGTTCTTC. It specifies CASRKMAGGSSYNEQFF.

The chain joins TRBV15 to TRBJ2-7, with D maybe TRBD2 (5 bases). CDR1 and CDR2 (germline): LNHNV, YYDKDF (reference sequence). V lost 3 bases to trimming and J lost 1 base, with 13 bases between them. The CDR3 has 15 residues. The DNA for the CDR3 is TGTGCCACCAGCAGCAGACCTGGGAGTTCCTACGAGCAGTACTTC. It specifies CATSSRPGSSYEQYF.

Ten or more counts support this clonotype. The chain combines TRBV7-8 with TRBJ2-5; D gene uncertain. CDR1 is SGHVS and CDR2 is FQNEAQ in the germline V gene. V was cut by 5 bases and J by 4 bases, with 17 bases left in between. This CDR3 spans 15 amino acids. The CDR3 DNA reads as TGTGCCAGCAGCCCGGACCGAAAACCTGGAGAGACCCAGTACTTC. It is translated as CASSPDRKPGETQYF.

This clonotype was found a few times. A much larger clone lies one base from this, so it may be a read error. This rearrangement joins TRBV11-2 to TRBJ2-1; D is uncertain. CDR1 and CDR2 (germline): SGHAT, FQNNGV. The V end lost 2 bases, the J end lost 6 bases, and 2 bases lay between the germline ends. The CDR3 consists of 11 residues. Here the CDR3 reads CASSLINEQFF. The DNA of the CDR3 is TGTGCCAGCAGCTTAATCAATGAGCAGTTCTTC.

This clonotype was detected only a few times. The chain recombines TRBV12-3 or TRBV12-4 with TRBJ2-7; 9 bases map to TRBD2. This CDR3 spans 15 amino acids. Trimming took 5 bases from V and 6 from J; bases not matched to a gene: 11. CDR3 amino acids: CASSPSTSGLGEQYF. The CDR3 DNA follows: TGTGCCAGCAGTCCCTCGACTAGCGGTCTCGGCGAGCAGTACTTC.

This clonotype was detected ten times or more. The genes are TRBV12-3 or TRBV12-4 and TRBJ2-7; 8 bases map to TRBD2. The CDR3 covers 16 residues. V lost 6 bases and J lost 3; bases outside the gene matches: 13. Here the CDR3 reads CASSPSGGKGSYEQYF. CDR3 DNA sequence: TGTGCCAGCAGCCCCTCGGGAGGGAAGGGCAGCTACGAGCAGTACTTC.

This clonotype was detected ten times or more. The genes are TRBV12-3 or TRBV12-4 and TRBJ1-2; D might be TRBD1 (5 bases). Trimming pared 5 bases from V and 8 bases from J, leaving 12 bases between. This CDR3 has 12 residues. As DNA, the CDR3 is TGTGCCAGCAGTCTAGAGTGGGGCGGCTACACCTTC. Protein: CASSLEWGGYTF.

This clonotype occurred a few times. This CDR3 reads CASNSGGAYEQYF. The CDR3 DNA sequence: TGTGCCAGCAACTCGGGGGGAGCCTACGAGCAGTACTTC. This chain joins TRBV6-6 and TRBJ2-7, with 7 bases fitting TRBD2. Germline V CDR1 and CDR2: MNHNY, SVGAGI (reference sequence). With 7 bases clipped from V and 2 bases from J, the junction kept 5 bases outside the gene matches. This CDR3 has 13 amino acids.

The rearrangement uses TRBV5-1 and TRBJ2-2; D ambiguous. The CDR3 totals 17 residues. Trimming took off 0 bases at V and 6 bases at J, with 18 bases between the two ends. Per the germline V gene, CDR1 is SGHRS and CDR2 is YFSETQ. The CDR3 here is CASSLGETGFPPGELFF. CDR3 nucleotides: TGCGCCAGCAGCTTGGGAGAAACCGGGTTCCCCCCCGGGGAGCTGTTTTTT.

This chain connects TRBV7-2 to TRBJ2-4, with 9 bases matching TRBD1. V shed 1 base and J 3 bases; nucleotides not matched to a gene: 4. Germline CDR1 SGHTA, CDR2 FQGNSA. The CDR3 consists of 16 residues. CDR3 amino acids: CASSLGGQGGKNIQYF. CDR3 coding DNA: TGTGCCAGCAGCTTAGGGGGACAGGGCGGCAAAAACATTCAGTACTTC.

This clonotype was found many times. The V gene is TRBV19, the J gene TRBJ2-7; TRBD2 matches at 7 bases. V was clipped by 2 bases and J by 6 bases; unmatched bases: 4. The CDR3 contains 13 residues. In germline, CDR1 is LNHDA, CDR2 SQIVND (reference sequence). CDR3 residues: CASSITSGGEQYF. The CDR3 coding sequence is TGTGCCAGTAGTATAACCTCGGGGGGCGAGCAGTACTTC.

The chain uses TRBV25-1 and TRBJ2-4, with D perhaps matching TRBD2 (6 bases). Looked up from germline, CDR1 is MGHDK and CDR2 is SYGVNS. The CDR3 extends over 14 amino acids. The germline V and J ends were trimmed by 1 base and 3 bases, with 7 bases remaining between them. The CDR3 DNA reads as TGTGCCAGCAGTGAATCGGGAGACAAAAACATTCAGTACTTC. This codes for CASSESGDKNIQYF.

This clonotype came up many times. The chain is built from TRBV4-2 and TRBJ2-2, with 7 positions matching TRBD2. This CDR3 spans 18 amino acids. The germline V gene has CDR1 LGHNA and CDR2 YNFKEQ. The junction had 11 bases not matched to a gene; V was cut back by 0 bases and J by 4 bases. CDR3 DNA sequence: TGTGCCAGCAGCCAAGATTTGACCAGCGGGGCCACCACCGGGGAGCTGTTTTTT. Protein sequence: CASSQDLTSGATTGELFF.

CDR3 nucleotides: TGTGCCAGTAGTATCTGGACAGGGATAGAGGGCTACACCTTC. This gives the protein CASSIWTGIEGYTF. The gene calls are TRBV19 and TRBJ1-2; TRBD1 aligns across 8 bases. This CDR3 region has 14 residues. Germline values: CDR1 LNHDA, CDR2 SQIVND (reference sequence). The junction had 8 bases not matched to a gene; V was cut back by 3 bases and J by 8 bases.

CDR3 coding DNA: TGTGCCAGCAGAGGAGCGGCGCGGATAAACTATGGCTACACCTTC. It codes for CASRGAARINYGYTF. V gene TRBV6-1 combines with J gene TRBJ1-2; D not resolved. Germline V gene sequence: CDR1 MNHNS, CDR2 SASEGT. The CDR3 has 15 residues. V was cut by 6 bases and J by 2 bases, with 16 bases left in between.

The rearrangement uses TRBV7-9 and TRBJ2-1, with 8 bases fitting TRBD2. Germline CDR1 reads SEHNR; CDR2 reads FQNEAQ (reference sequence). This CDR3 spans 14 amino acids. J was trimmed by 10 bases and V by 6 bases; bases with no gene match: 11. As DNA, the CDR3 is TGTGCCAGCAGAGTCCCGGGACTAGGGCGGGAGCAGTTCTTC. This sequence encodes CASRVPGLGREQFF.

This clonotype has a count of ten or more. The DNA of the CDR3 is TGTGCCAGCAGCTTCCGGGACTCCACGAAGACCCAGTACTTC. Encoded protein: CASSFRDSTKTQYF. V and J are TRBV7-2 and TRBJ2-5; D possibly corresponds to TRBD2 (6 bases). The CDR3 has 14 residues. Per germline, CDR1 SGHTA and CDR2 FQGNSA. V was cut by 3 bases and J by 6 bases, with 14 bases left in between.

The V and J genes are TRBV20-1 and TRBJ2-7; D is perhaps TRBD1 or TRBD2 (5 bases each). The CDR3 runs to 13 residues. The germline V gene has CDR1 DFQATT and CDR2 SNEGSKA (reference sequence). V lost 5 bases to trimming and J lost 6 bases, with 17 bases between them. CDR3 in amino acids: CSASPLGVVEQYF. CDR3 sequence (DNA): TGCAGTGCTTCCCCCTTGGGGGTGGTCGAGCAGTACTTC.

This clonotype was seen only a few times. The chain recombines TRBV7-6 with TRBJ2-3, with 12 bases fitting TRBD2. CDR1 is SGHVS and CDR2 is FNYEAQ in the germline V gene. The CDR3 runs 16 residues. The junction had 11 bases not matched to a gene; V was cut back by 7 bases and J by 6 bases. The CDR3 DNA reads TGTGCCAGCACCCAGACTAGCGGGGGACGATACGATACGCAGTATTTT. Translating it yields CASTQTSGGRYDTQYF.

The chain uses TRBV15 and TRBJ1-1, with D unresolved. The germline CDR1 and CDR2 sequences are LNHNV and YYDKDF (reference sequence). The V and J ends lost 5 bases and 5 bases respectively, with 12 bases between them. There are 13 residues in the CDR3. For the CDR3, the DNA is TGTGCCACCAGCCGAGGACTTGAGACTGAAGCTTTCTTT. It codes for CATSRGLETEAFF. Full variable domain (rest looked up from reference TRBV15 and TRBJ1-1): DAMVIQNPRYQVTQFGKPVTLSCSQTLNHNVMYWYQQKSSQAPKLLFHYYDKDFNNEADTPDNFQSRRPNTSFCFLDIRSPGLGDTAMYLCATSRGLETEAFFGQGTRLTVV.

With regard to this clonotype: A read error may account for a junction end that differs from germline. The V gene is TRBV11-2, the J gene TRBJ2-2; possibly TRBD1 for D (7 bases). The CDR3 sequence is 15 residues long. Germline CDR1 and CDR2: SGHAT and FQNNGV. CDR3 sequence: CASSPEGAGTGGLFF. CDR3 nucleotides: TGTGCCAGCAGCCCAGAGGGGGCAGGCACCGGGGGGCTGTTTTTT.

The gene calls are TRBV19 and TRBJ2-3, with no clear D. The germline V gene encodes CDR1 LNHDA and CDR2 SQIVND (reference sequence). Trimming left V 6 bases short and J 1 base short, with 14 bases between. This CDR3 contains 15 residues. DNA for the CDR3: TGTGCCAGTAGATACGACATCCGGCGCACAGATACGCAGTATTTT. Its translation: CASRYDIRRTDTQYF. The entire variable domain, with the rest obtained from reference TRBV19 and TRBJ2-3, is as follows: DGGITQSPKYLFRKEGQNVTLSCEQNLNHDAMYWYRQDPGQGLRLIYYSQIVNDFQKGDIAEGYSVSREKKESFPLTVTSAQKNPTAFYLCASRYDIRRTDTQYFGPGTRLTVL.

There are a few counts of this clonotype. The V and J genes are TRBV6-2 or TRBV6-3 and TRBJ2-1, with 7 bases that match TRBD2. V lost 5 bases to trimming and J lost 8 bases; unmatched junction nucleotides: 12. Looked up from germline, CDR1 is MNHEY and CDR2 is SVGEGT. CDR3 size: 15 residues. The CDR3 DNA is TGTGCCAGCAGTCGCCTGGCTACGGGGGGATATGAGCAGTTCTTC. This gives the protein CASSRLATGGYEQFF.

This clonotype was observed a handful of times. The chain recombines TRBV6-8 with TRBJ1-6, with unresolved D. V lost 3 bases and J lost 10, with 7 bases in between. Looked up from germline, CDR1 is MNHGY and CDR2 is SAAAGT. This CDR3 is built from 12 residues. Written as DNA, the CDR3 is TGTGCCAGCAGTTATAAGAGCTCACCCCTCCACTTT. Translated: CASSYKSSPLHF.

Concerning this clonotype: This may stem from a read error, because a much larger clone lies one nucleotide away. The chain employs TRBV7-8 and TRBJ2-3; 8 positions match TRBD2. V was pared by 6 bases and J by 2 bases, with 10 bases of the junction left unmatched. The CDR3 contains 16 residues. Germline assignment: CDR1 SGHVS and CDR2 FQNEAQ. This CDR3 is CASSKIAGRYTDTQYF. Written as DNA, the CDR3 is TGTGCCAGCAGTAAAATAGCGGGAAGATACACAGATACGCAGTATTTT.